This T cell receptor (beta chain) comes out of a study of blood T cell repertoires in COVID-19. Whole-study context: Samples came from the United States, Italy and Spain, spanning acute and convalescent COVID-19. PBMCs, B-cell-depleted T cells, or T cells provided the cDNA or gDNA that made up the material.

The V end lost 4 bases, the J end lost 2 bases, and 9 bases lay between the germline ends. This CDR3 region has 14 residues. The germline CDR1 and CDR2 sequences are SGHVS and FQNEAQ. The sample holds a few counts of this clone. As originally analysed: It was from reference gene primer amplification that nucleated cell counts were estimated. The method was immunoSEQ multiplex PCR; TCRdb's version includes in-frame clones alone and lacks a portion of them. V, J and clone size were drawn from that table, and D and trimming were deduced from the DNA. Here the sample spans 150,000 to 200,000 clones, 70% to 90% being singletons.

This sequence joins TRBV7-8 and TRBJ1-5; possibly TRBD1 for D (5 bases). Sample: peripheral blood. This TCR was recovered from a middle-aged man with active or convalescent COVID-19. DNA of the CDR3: TGTGCCAGCAGCTCGACGGGGGGCAATCAGCCCCAGCATTTT. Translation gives CASSSTGGNQPQHF.